This section outlines one T cell receptor beta chain sequence together with its context. Its antigen is not identified. The source of the sample is a study of naive and memory T cell subsets. Study-wide points: Between naive and memory subsets, TCR abundance power law exponents differed. Over 95% of naive TCR sequences appeared only once after error correction, unlike memory subsets.

An equimolar mix of two oligonucleotides served as the beta constant-region primer for TRBC1 and TRBC2. The ligated cDNA underwent four PCR rounds using SP2 and nested alpha and beta constant-region primers. Via MiXCR, TCRdb re-called the UMI-ligation and nested PCR reads, giving one row per CDR3 protein. The sample contains some 21,000 distinct CDR3 sequences, approximately 11% of which appear only once. Germline V lookup: CDR1 MNHNS, CDR2 SASEGT. V shed 6 bases and J shed 0 bases, with 3 bases lying between them. The CDR3 is 12 amino acids. This receptor was identified in a human donor in good health. Source material: central memory CD8+ T cells from blood. V is TRBV6-1 and J is TRBJ2-1; no clear D gene. The CDR3 reads CASRISYNEQFF. The CDR3 DNA sequence: TGTGCCAGCAGGATCTCCTACAATGAGCAGTTCTTC.